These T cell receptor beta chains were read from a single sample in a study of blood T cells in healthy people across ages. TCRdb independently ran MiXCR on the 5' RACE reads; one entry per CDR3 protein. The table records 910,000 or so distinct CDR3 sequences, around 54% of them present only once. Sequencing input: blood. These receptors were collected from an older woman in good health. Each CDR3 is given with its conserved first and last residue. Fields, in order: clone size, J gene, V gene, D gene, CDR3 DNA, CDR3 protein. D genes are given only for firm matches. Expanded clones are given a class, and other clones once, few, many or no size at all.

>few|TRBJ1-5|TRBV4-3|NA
TGCGCCAGCAGCCCGGGCAAAGGAGGTAATCAGCCCCAGCATTTT
CASSPGKGGNQPQHF
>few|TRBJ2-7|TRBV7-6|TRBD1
TGTGCCAGCAGCTTAGAGGCGACAGGGAGCGAGCAGTACTTC
CASSLEATGSEQYF
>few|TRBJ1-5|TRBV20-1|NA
TGCAGTGCTAGAGTACCAGATTTAAAGAGTCAGCCCCAGCATTTT
CSARVPDLKSQPQHF
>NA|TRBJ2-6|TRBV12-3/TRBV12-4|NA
TGTGCCAGCAGTCCCACAACTACGGGGGCCAACGTCCTGACTTTC
CASSPTTTGANVLTF
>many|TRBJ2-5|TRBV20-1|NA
TGCAGTTCCATGTTGCAAGAGACCCAGTACTTC
CSSMLQETQYF
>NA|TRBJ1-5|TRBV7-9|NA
TGTGCCAGCAGCGTAGACGGGGTGGGTCAGCCCCAGCATTTT
CASSVDGVGQPQHF
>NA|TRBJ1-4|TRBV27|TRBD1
TGTGCCAGCAGTTTAGGGACAGGGCCTAATGAAAAACTGTTTTTT
CASSLGTGPNEKLFF
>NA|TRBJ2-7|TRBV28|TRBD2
TGTGCCAGCAGTCCCGGTGTTACTAGCGGTCCAAGGGGTGGATACGAGCAGTACTTC
CASSPGVTSGPRGGYEQYF
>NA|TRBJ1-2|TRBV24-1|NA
TGTGCCACCAGTGAGGCGGGGACCGGCCTCTATGGCTACACCTTC
CATSEAGTGLYGYTF
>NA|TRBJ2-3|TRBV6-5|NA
TGTGCCAGCAGTCGGGACGGGAAGGGCACAGATACGCAGTATTTT
CASSRDGKGTDTQYF
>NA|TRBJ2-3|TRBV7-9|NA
TGTGCCAGCAATCCCGGCGTGGTCCGCACAGATACGCAGTATTTT
CASNPGVVRTDTQYF
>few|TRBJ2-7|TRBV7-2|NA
TGTGCCAGCAGCTTAGGGGCAACTTTCATCGGCGAGCAGTACTTC
CASSLGATFIGEQYF
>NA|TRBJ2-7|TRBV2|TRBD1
TGTGCCAGCCTTCGAGGACAGGGGTCGGGCGAGCAGTACTTC
CASLRGQGSGEQYF
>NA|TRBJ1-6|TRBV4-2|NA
TGTGCCAGCAGCCAAGAGGCAGGGGCGAATTCACCCCTCCACTTT
CASSQEAGANSPLHF
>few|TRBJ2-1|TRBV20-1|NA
TGCAGTGCTCCTTTACCGGACCGTCACAATGAGCAGTTCTTC
CSAPLPDRHNEQFF
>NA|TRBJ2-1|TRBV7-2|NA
TGTGCCAGCAGCTTAGGTCGATTCTCCTACAATGAGCAGTTCTTC
CASSLGRFSYNEQFF
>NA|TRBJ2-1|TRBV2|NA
TGTGCCAGCACCCTACCGGGTAATGAGCAGTTCTTC
CASTLPGNEQFF
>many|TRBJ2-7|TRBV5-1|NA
TGCGCCAGCAGCTTGGCCCTCGAACGGGAAACCGCGCAGTACTTC
CASSLALERETAQYF
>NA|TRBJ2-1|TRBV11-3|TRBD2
TGTGCCAGCAGCTTAGTCTTTAGCGGGAGGGCGGATGAGCAGTTCTTC
CASSLVFSGRADEQFF
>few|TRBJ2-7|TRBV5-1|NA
TGCGCCAGCAGCTTGGACACTCCGGCCTACGAGCAGTACTTC
CASSLDTPAYEQYF
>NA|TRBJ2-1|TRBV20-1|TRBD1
TGCAGTGCTAGCGGGGGACAGGGATTCGATGAGCAGTTCTTC
CSASGGQGFDEQFF
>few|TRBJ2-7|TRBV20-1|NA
TGCAGTGCCGAACAGGAATACGAGCAGTACTTC
CSAEQEYEQYF
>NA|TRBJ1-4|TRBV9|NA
TGTGCCAGCAGCGTATCCCCCAGGGGAGGAGAAAAACTGTTTTTT
CASSVSPRGGEKLFF
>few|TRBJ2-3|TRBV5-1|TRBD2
TGCGCCAGCAGCTTCTTAGCGGGAGGGGACACAGATACGCAGTATTTT
CASSFLAGGDTDTQYF
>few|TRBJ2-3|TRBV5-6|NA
TGTGCCAGCAGCTTGGCGTCAGCCCCAGATACGCAGTATTTT
CASSLASAPDTQYF
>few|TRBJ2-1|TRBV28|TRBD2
TGTGCCAGCAGTTCTTGGACTAGCGGGAGCAATGAGCAGTTCTTC
CASSSWTSGSNEQFF
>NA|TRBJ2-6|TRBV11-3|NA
TGTGCCAGCAGCCTTCTCGTTGGGGCGAACGGGGCCAACGTCCTGACTTTC
CASSLLVGANGANVLTF
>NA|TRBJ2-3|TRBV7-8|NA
TGTGCCAGCAGCTTCGGTCAGAGGTTTGAGGAAACAGATACGCAGTATTTT
CASSFGQRFEETDTQYF
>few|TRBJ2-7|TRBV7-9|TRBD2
TGTGCCAGCAGAAAGGGACTAGCGGGAGGGTCGGCCTACGAGCAGTACTTC
CASRKGLAGGSAYEQYF
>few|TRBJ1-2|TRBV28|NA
TGTGCCAGCAGCAAGGGAGGACCGGGGTATATCGGCTACACCTTC
CASSKGGPGYIGYTF
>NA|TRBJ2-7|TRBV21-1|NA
TGTGCCAGCAGCAAATTGACCCCGAGGGGCTACGAGCAGTACTTC
CASSKLTPRGYEQYF
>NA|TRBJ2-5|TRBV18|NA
TGTGCCAGCTCACCACCGGGGTCTTCCTACGATGAGCAGTACTTC
CASSPPGSSYDEQYF
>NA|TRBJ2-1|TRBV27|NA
TGTGCCAGCACGGACGGCTACAATGAGCAGTTCTTC
CASTDGYNEQFF
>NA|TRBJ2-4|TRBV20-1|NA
TGCAGTGCCCTTGGTTGGGGACTGACGTCTGGGGAGCAGTACTTC
CSALGWGLTSGEQYF
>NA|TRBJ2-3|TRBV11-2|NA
TGTGCCAGCAGACAAAGCGGAGGGGGGGATACGCAGTATTTT
CASRQSGGGDTQYF
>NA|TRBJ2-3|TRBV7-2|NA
TGTGCCAGCACCCAGGGGGGGGCGTCGGATACGCAGTATTTT
CASTQGGASDTQYF
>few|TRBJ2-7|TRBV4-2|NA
TGTGCCAGCAGCCAAGATCCGGCGCTGGGCGGGGTCTACGAGCAGTACTTC
CASSQDPALGGVYEQYF
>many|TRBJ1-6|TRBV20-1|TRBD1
TGCAGTGCCGGGCCCAGGGGGCTAAATTCACCCCTCCACTTT
CSAGPRGLNSPLHF
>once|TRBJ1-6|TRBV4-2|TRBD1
TGTGCCAGCAGCCAAAACAGGGGGCTTAATTCACCCCTCCACTTT
CASSQNRGLNSPLHF
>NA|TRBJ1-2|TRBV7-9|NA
TGTGCCAGCAGCATGGGGGCCCTTGGGGAGTCCTATGGCTACACCTTC
CASSMGALGESYGYTF
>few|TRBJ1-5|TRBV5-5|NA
TGTGCCAGCAGCTTCGGAGGGCAGGGCGATCAGCCCCAGCATTTT
CASSFGGQGDQPQHF
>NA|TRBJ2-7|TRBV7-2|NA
TGTGCCAGCAGCTTACGGGACCGACCTCCTAGCGAGCAGTACTTC
CASSLRDRPPSEQYF
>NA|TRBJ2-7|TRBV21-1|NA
TGTGCCAGCACCAGAATCAGCGGGAGAAACGACGAGCAGTACTTC
CASTRISGRNDEQYF
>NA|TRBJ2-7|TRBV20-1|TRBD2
TGCAGTGTTACTAGCGGGAGTTACGAGCAGTACTTC
CSVTSGSYEQYF
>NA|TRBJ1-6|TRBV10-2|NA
TGCGCCAGCAGGGAGGACAATTATAATTCACCCCTCCACTTT
CASREDNYNSPLHF
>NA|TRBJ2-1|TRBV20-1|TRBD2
TGCAGTGCACCCAAGGGAGGGTGGGAAAATGAGCAGTTCTTC
CSAPKGGWENEQFF
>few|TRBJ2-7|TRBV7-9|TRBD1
TGTGCCAGCAGCAGTTTATGGGGACAGGGAGCATACGAGCAGTACTTC
CASSSLWGQGAYEQYF
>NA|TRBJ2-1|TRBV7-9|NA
TGTGCCAGCAGCTTAACAGGGACCGTAACAGACAATGAGCAGTTCTTC
CASSLTGTVTDNEQFF
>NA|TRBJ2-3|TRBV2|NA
TGTGCCAGCAGTAACCAGGGGGGAGATACGCAGTATTTT
CASSNQGGDTQYF
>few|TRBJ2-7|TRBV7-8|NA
TGTGCCAGCAGCCCCCGGACTCAAGCCTACGAGCAGTACTTC
CASSPRTQAYEQYF